This is a list of T cell receptor beta chains from one sample in a study of graft-versus-host responses after intestinal transplantation. Clones were sequenced by immunoSEQ multiplex PCR, and TCRdb holds only the in-frame ones, with some missing. Of 10,000 to 15,000 clones in the sample, approximately 28% were seen once. Material: alloreactive CD8+ T cells from a mixed lymphocyte reaction culture, obtained before intestinal transplant. These receptors originate from a human patient who received an intestinal transplant. Both conserved end residues are part of each CDR3. The D gene is left open where the match is weak. Rows give clone size only sometimes, using once, few, many, or a class for an expanded clone.

D gene	J gene	clone size	V gene	CDR3 DNA	CDR3 protein
.	TRBJ2-1	.	TRBV27	TGTGCCAGCAGTTCACAGGGGAGGGTTTACAATGAGCAGTTCTTC	CASSSQGRVYNEQFF
TRBD1	TRBJ2-1	medium-sized	TRBV4-1	TGCGCCAGCAGCCAAGGGGACAGTATCTACAATGAGCAGTTCTTC	CASSQGDSIYNEQFF
.	TRBJ2-3	medium-sized	TRBV5-4	TGTGCCAGCAGCTTGGGGGCAGATACGCAGTATTTT	CASSLGADTQYF
.	TRBJ1-5	.	TRBV28	TGTGCCAGCAGTTTCTTACAGCTACTCAATCAGCCCCAGCATTTT	CASSFLQLLNQPQHF
TRBD2	TRBJ2-5	few	TRBV4-2	TGTGCCAGCAGCCAGGCTACGGGACTAGCGGGGATCCAAGAGACCCAGTACTTC	CASSQATGLAGIQETQYF
.	TRBJ2-3	few	TRBV28	TGTGCCAGCACCAACGCGGAAGGGTCAAGTACGCAGTATTTT	CASTNAEGSSTQYF
TRBD1	TRBJ2-3	few	TRBV10-3	TGTGCCATCAGTGACAATTTAAGACAGGGGGGTACAGATACGCAGTATTTT	CAISDNLRQGGTDTQYF
TRBD1	TRBJ1-1	few	TRBV6-5	TGTGCCAGCACCAGACAGGGCAGGTACACTGAAGCTTTCTTT	CASTRQGRYTEAFF
TRBD1	TRBJ1-1	.	TRBV10-2	TGCGCCAGCAGTGAGTGGACAGGGGGCACTGAAGCTTTCTTT	CASSEWTGGTEAFF
TRBD2	TRBJ2-7	few	TRBV2	TGTGCCAGCAGTGAACTAGCGGGAGCCCCTCGTGACTACGAGCAGTACTTC	CASSELAGAPRDYEQYF
.	TRBJ1-2	.	TRBV7-9	TGTGCCAGTGCGGCACCGGGGACCCAAAGGCACTATGGCTACACCTTC	CASAAPGTQRHYGYTF
.	TRBJ2-1	.	TRBV6-9	TGTGCCAGCAGTGAAGAGCGAGTCGCCGAGCAGTTCTTC	CASSEERVAEQFF
TRBD1	TRBJ1-2	few	TRBV28	TGTGCCAGCAGTCTGACAGGGCTTGGTATGAGTGGCTACACCTTC	CASSLTGLGMSGYTF
TRBD1	TRBJ1-2	.	TRBV7-6	TGTGCCAGCAGCTTAGGGACAGGGGGCAACTATGGCTACACCTTC	CASSLGTGGNYGYTF
TRBD2	TRBJ2-1	few	TRBV4-2	TGTGCCAGCAGCCAGACAGTAGCGGGAGAAATCTACAATGAGCAGTTCTTC	CASSQTVAGEIYNEQFF
.	TRBJ2-3	few	TRBV4-2	TGTGCCAGCAGCCAAGGGGCAAGAGGCACAGATACGCAGTATTTT	CASSQGARGTDTQYF
.	TRBJ2-5	.	TRBV21-1	TGTGCCAGCAGCAACCCCGGTAGCGGGAGTTTAAAGACCCAGTACTTC	CASSNPGSGSLKTQYF
TRBD1	TRBJ1-1	medium-sized	TRBV9	TGTGCCAGCAGCGGACAGGGGTCCCACACTGAAGCTTTCTTT	CASSGQGSHTEAFF
TRBD2	TRBJ2-7	.	TRBV29-1	TGCAGCGGCAGAGGCGGGAGTGAGTACGAGCAGTACTTC	CSGRGGSEYEQYF
TRBD1	TRBJ1-5	.	TRBV10-1	TGCGCCAGCAGTGAGGATATTCCGGGACAGACCCATAGCAATCAGCCCCAGCATTTT	CASSEDIPGQTHSNQPQHF
TRBD1	TRBJ2-7	.	TRBV6-1	TGTGCCAGCAGTTTTGGACAGGGGTCCTACGAGCAGTACTTC	CASSFGQGSYEQYF
TRBD1	TRBJ2-7	medium-sized	TRBV4-1	TGCGCCAGCAGCCAAGGCCCCGGGACAGTCTACGAGCAGTACTTC	CASSQGPGTVYEQYF
TRBD1	TRBJ2-5	few	TRBV5-1	TGCGCCAGCAGCTTGCATAAGACAGGGGGGCGCGGGGAGACCCAGTACTTC	CASSLHKTGGRGETQYF
.	TRBJ2-7	.	TRBV5-1	TGCGCCAGCAGCTTGGGCGGGCCCTACGAGCAGTACTTC	CASSLGGPYEQYF
.	TRBJ2-2	.	TRBV7-8	TGTGCCAGCACCGGACCTAGGAACACCGGGGAGCTGTTTTTT	CASTGPRNTGELFF
TRBD1	TRBJ2-3	few	TRBV7-3	TGTGCCAGCAGCTTAACAGGGGGCAGTGCGGATACGCAGTATTTT	CASSLTGGSADTQYF
TRBD1	TRBJ1-1	.	TRBV5-1	TGCGCCAGCAGCTTGGGATGGACAGGGATGAACACTGAAGCTTTCTTT	CASSLGWTGMNTEAFF